Sequencing of this T cell receptor beta chain was carried out in a study of T cell responses to AZD1222 COVID-19 vaccine. The study's findings and limits: The donor cohort was predominantly white British with a female majority, and clonal diversity may have been underestimated. Unmutated variant regions reportedly attract nearly half of all spike-specific TCRs. Baseline serology detected seropositivity in only a handful of AZD1222 recipients.

Only a few counts were recorded for this clone. Antigen specificity is unknown. The method was immunoSEQ multiplex PCR; TCRdb's version includes in-frame clones alone and lacks a portion of them. Among some 150,000 clones listed, 85% to 90% were seen once. With 1 base removed from V and 4 bases from J, the gap between germline ends came to 14 bases. The CDR3 length is 16 residues. Germline V CDR1 and CDR2: SGHTA, FQGNSA. The rearrangement joins TRBV7-2 to TRBJ1-3; no reliable D call. This TCR derives from an adult in good health. The source material was peripheral blood, sampled on day 0 of AZD1222 vaccination. The CDR3 nucleotides are TGTGCCAGCAGCTTAGTAGGGCAAGGGTCCGGAAACACCATATATTTT. Protein: CASSLVGQGSGNTIYF. Complete variable domain (other parts from reference TRBV7-2 and TRBJ1-3): GAGVSQSPSNKVTEKGKDVELRCDPISGHTALYWYRQSLGQGLEFLIYFQGNSAPDKSGLPSDRFSAERTGGSVSTLTIQRTQQEDSAVYLCASSLVGQGSGNTIYFGEGSWLTVV.